This T cell receptor (beta chain) stems from a study of T cell repertoires in aging, cancer and after chemotherapy. Study-wide background: Donors were grouped into six age bands spanning 30 or younger through 70 or older.

The template was genomic DNA from peripheral blood, not RNA. For this clonotype: Its antigen remains unknown.

V lost 1 base to trimming and J lost 1 base, with 7 bases between them. Germline CDR1 MNHNY, CDR2 SVGAGI (reference sequence). This CDR3 spans 14 amino acids. Overall study results and limits: In healthy donors, age-related TCR diversity loss mainly reflected lost richness.

A mixed TRB-A/B primer pool amplified rearranged TRB by multiplex touch-down PCR. MiXCR, run by TCRdb on the multiplex PCR reads, gives a single entry per CDR3 protein. The sample records roughly 12,000 distinct CDR3 sequences, approximately 28% being singletons. The genes are TRBV6-6 and TRBJ1-1; D is unclear. This TCR derives from a human donor with a blood cancer. What was sequenced was blood. The CDR3 loop is CASSYLSQNTEAFF. The CDR3 DNA is TGTGCCAGCAGTTACTTGAGCCAGAACACTGAAGCTTTCTTT.